What follows are 15 T cell receptor beta chains derived from one specimen sequenced in a study of identical twins. TCRdb passed the 5' RACE reads through MiXCR, listing each CDR3 protein once. Of about 720,000 distinct CDR3 sequences listed, roughly 18% were seen once; the top ten hold roughly 14%. The same sample was also used in a study of T cells expressing NK-cell markers.

The sample was PBMCs. These receptors came from a woman younger than 35 in good health.

This clonotype was detected ten times or more. The rearrangement joins TRBV5-1 to TRBJ2-1; D gene ambiguous. The CDR3 consists of 13 residues. The V gene lost 8 bases and the J gene lost 2 bases, with 11 bases spanning the gap. Germline V gives CDR1 SGHRS, CDR2 YFSETQ. The CDR3 DNA is TGCGCCAGTCAGGCCGGCACCTACAATGAGCAGTTCTTC. As protein: CASQAGTYNEQFF.

J is TRBJ1-2 and V is TRBV12-3 or TRBV12-4; D remains ambiguous. Between the trimmed V and J ends, which lost 5 bases and 4 bases, there was a span of 20 bases. The CDR3 is 16 residues long. The CDR3 nucleotides are TGTGCCAGCAGTCCAAAGGCCGCGGGAGGCGGCTATGGCTACACCTTC. Encoded protein: CASSPKAAGGGYGYTF.

Only a few counts were recorded for this clonotype. The chain carries TRBV20-1 and TRBJ2-7, with no clear D. CDR1 and CDR2 (germline): DFQATT, SNEGSKA (reference sequence). There are 13 residues in the CDR3. Trimming stripped 1 base from V and 2 bases from J, with 9 bases between. In DNA form, the CDR3 reads TGCAGTGCTAGAGCACCGGAGACCTACGAGCAGTACTTC. Protein product: CSARAPETYEQYF.

The V gene is TRBV12-3 or TRBV12-4, the J gene TRBJ2-2; D is unresolved. CDR3 length equals 14 residues. V lost 3 bases, J lost 1 base, and 6 bases lay in between. This CDR3 reads CASSFTLNTGELFF. DNA for the CDR3: TGTGCCAGCAGTTTTACTTTGAACACCGGGGAGCTGTTTTTT.

This clonotype was picked up a small number of times. The V call is TRBV6-5, the J call TRBJ1-6; D remains unclear. Germline V gives CDR1 MNHEY, CDR2 SVGAGI. CDR3 length equals 17 residues. Trimming stripped 2 bases from V and 7 bases from J, with 18 bases between. In DNA form, the CDR3 reads TGTGCCAGCAGTTACAACCTCCCACAGAATTCAAATTCACCCCTCCACTTT. This translates into CASSYNLPQNSNSPLHF.

The chain recombines TRBV20-1 with TRBJ2-1; the D is unclear. Per germline, CDR1 DFQATT and CDR2 SNEGSKA (reference sequence). The CDR3 runs to 15 residues. V was shortened by 5 bases and J by 6 bases, with 20 bases between the two germline ends. The chain's CDR3 is CSAGNRRASSNEQFF. CDR3 DNA sequence: TGCAGTGCTGGAAACCGACGGGCCTCCAGCAATGAGCAGTTCTTC.

DNA for the CDR3: TGCGCCAGCAGCCCCTCTCGACAGACCAACCATGAGCAGTTCTTC. Its translation is CASSPSRQTNHEQFF. The gene calls are TRBV4-3 and TRBJ2-1; maybe TRBD1 (5 bases). CDR3 length: 15 residues. Germline assignment: CDR1 LGHNA and CDR2 YSLEER. Trimming shortened V by 4 bases and J by 8 bases, and 18 bases separated the two germline ends.

This clonotype was detected a few times. The rearrangement uses TRBV18 and TRBJ2-5; D gene ambiguous. This CDR3 comprises 14 residues. V was cut by 1 base and J by 3 bases, with 9 bases left in between. CDR1 and CDR2 from the germline V gene are KGHSH and LQKENI. This chain's CDR3 is CASSPRRHEETQYF. The CDR3 DNA sequence: TGTGCCAGCTCACCACGGAGACACGAAGAGACCCAGTACTTC.

This clonotype appeared a few times. The gene calls are TRBV2 and TRBJ2-6; the D is unclear. This CDR3 is built from 15 residues. V lost 4 bases to trimming and J lost 0 bases, with 7 bases between them. The germline V gene has CDR1 SNHLY and CDR2 FYNNEI. DNA of the CDR3: TGTGCCAGCAGTGCAGTCAACTCTGGGGCCAACGTCCTGACTTTC. Protein product: CASSAVNSGANVLTF.

For the CDR3, the DNA is TGTGCCAGCAGCCCAACCGGGACAGGGAAGACCCAGTACTTC. This sequence encodes CASSPTGTGKTQYF. The chain combines TRBV9 with TRBJ2-5; 9 bases fit TRBD1. CDR1 SGDLS and CDR2 YYNGEE come from the germline V gene. The CDR3 extends over 14 amino acids. Trimming cost V 4 bases and J 6 bases; bases outside gene matches: 7.

This clonotype was seen at least ten times. The junction shows a germline mismatch at one end, possibly a read error. The chain couples TRBV7-2 to TRBJ1-1; D possibly corresponds to TRBD1 (5 bases). Germline-derived CDR1 and CDR2 are SGHTA and FQGNSA. The CDR3 contains 14 residues. Here the CDR3 DNA reads TGCGCCAGCAGCTCGGGGACGGTAAACACTGAAGCTTTCTTT. It codes for CASSSGTVNTEAFF. Together with reference TRBV7-2 and TRBJ1-1, the CDR3 gives the full variable domain: GAGVSQSPSNKVTEKGKDVELRCDPISGHTALYWYRQSLGQGLEFLIYFQGNSAPDKSGLPSDRFSAERTGGSVSTLTIQRTQQEDSAVYLCASSSGTVNTEAFFGQGTRLTVV.

The chain has TRBV6-1 and TRBJ2-2; 8 bases are shared with TRBD1. From germline, CDR1 is MNHNS and CDR2 SASEGT. The ends lost 5 bases at V and 4 bases at J; junction bases unmatched: 12. CDR3 length equals 17 residues. The CDR3 DNA sequence: TGTGCCAGCAGTCGCGCCACAGGGGGTGGGTCCACCGGGGAGCTGTTTTTT. It encodes CASSRATGGGSTGELFF.

CDR3 nucleotide sequence: TGTGCCACCTCACCCGTGGGGAATAGTCCAAACATTCAGTACTTC. As protein: CATSPVGNSPNIQYF. The rearrangement uses TRBV25-1 and TRBJ2-4, with unresolved D. The CDR3 runs 15 residues. Trimming stripped 10 bases from V and 6 bases from J, with 22 bases between. The germline gives CDR1 MGHDK, CDR2 SYGVNS.

In this sample, this clonotype turned up a few times. This rearrangement joins TRBV6-2 or TRBV6-3 to TRBJ2-1; a weak D match, TRBD2 (6 bases). The CDR3 has 18 residues. The germline V gene encodes CDR1 MNHEY and CDR2 SVGEGT. V was clipped by 7 bases and J by 9 bases, with 31 bases between them. The CDR3, as DNA: TGTGCCAGCACCCAGATACCCCTCTTAACGGGAGAAAAATTTGAGCAGTTCTTC. Protein: CASTQIPLLTGEKFEQFF.

The chain is built from TRBV12-3 or TRBV12-4 and TRBJ1-1; D not resolved. The CDR3 consists of 11 residues. The V and J ends lost 6 bases and 11 bases respectively, with 13 bases between them. As DNA, the CDR3 is TGTGCCAGCAGACACGATTTGGGTGCTTTCTTT. This encodes CASRHDLGAFF.